The clone carrying this TCR beta chain was seen a few times. A read error may explain this, as a much larger clone is one base away. Profiles of TCR beta VDJ and CDR3 were generated from a genomic DNA template. One entry per CDR3 protein results from TCRdb running MiXCR on the reads. The repertoire holds a few hundred thousand distinct CDR3 sequences, about half seen once, with about 20% in the top ten. The data derive from a study of CD8+CD57+ T cells in acquired aplastic anemia. The authors sequenced patients whose flow cytometry had shown CD8+CD57+ cell expansion. V was cut by 4 bases and J by 11 bases, with 19 bases left in between. This CDR3 contains 14 residues. Germline V gene sequence: CDR1 SGHNT, CDR2 YYREEE (reference sequence).

This chain joins TRBV5-4 and TRBJ2-1, with a tentative D call TRBD2 (6 bases). The sequenced material came from sorted CD4+, CD8+, or CD8+CD57+ T cells (not recorded which) from PBMCs. This receptor was taken from a human donor with aplastic anemia. The CDR3 DNA reads as TGTGCCAGCAGCCGATTGGGGGGTGGGGATAAGCAGTTCTTC. Its translation: CASSRLGGGDKQFF.